This TCR beta chain appears in the sequencing data of a study of regulatory T cells in long-lasting Graves disease. About the study: Antithyroid drug use was under 3 months in newly diagnosed Graves' patients.

TCR beta libraries were built with iRepertoire HTBI primers and Arm-PCR of CDR3 regions. TCRdb ran MiXCR on the multiplex PCR reads and lists one entry per CDR3 protein. Among approximately 390,000 distinct CDR3 sequences, around 15% were seen once, and the ten largest hold 20%. This clonotype was seen a few times. Its antigen is as yet unknown. Time point noted: newly diagnosed GD, antithyroid drugs for less than 3 months. PBMCs provided the RNA from which the TCR library was made. Criteria from the American Thyroid Association guidelines were applied to diagnose Graves' disease. The CDR3 sequence is 14 residues long. The ends were cut back, 1 base at V and 7 bases at J, with 11 bases in the middle. Whole-study results and caveats: Persistent disease was associated with favored TRBV28 usage and with favored use of TRBJ1-2 and TRBJ2-5.

These data were also reused for a study on T cells in Graves' hyperthyroidism and ophthalmopathy. That report notes: When the TCR CDR3 underwent first-round RT-PCR, the HTBI primer set was used.

Sequencing used peripheral blood mononuclear cells (PBMCs), obtained at new diagnosis, from a patient treated with antithyroid drugs. The TCR originated in a woman between 18 and 30 years old with Graves disease. The gene calls are TRBV12-3 or TRBV12-4 and TRBJ1-3; D remains unclear. The CDR3 region has the DNA TGTGCCAGCAGTTTAGGGGAGGTGGGGAACACCATATATTTT. This translates into CASSLGEVGNTIYF.